Below, 7 T cell receptor beta chains from the same sample are listed, as sequenced in a study of blood T cell repertoires in COVID-19. TCRdb keeps only in-frame clones here, not all; method: immunoSEQ multiplex PCR. This table holds 150,000 to 200,000 clones, roughly 85% found once. Sequenced: peripheral blood. These TCRs come from a human donor with acute or convalescent COVID-19. The donor label of this sample is uncertain.

The chain joins TRBV28 to TRBJ1-1; 9 nucleotides line up with TRBD1. Germline loops: CDR1 MDHEN, CDR2 SYDVKM. The CDR3 has 16 amino acids. The ends lost 8 bases at V and 9 bases at J; junction bases unmatched: 19. CDR3 nucleotides: TGTGCCAGCCCTCCGGGACAGGGTTACGTTGATGCAAAAGCTTTCTTT. Encoded protein: CASPPGQGYVDAKAFF.

This clone was counted only a few times. The chain has TRBV5-4 and TRBJ2-1; 7 nucleotides match TRBD2. The CDR3 covers 15 residues. Germline trimming cut 4 bases from V and 0 bases from J; bases unmatched to any gene: 4. Germline lookup yields CDR1 SGHNT and CDR2 YYREEE (reference sequence). This CDR3 is CASSLPGGSYNEQFF. The CDR3 nucleotides are TGTGCCAGCAGCCTCCCGGGGGGCTCCTACAATGAGCAGTTCTTC.

The chain links TRBV3-1 (or the pseudogene TRBV3-2) to TRBJ1-6, with D perhaps TRBD1 (5 bases). The V end lost 1 base, the J end lost 10 bases, and 11 bases lay between the germline ends. The germline gives CDR1 LGHDT, CDR2 YNNKEL (reference sequence). There are 14 residues in the CDR3. The CDR3 loop reads CASSQARGLSPLHF. DNA of the CDR3: TGTGCCAGCAGCCAAGCAAGGGGTCTCTCACCCCTCCACTTT.

About this clone itself: The missing conserved phenylalanine or tryptophan at the end of this CDR3 makes a read error likely. The DNA is omitted, as the CDR3 cannot be located on it reliably, and the CDR3 follows TCRdb's listing. This chain connects TRBV3-1 (or the pseudogene TRBV3-2) to TRBJ1-4. Germline CDR1 reads LGHDT; CDR2 reads YNNKEL (reference sequence). The CDR3 is 15 amino acids long, termini counted. This CDR3 is CASSQDSRLIYRPTC.

The V and J genes are TRBV3-1 (or the pseudogene TRBV3-2) and TRBJ2-3; 8 bases line up with TRBD2. CDR3 length: 15 residues. Germline CDR1 reads LGHDT; CDR2 reads YNNKEL (reference sequence). With 0 bases clipped from V and 12 bases from J, the junction kept 11 bases outside the gene matches. The DNA of the CDR3 is TGTGCCAGCAGCCAAGATTGGCGGGGGGCCGCGAGTCAGTATTTT. Translating it yields CASSQDWRGAASQYF.

The CDR3 nucleotides read TGTGCCAGCAGCGAGGGGGTGAATAGCAATCAGCCCCAGCATTTT. Its protein product is CASSEGVNSNQPQHF. The chain carries TRBV6-5 and TRBJ1-5; a possible D gene is TRBD1 (6 bases). The V and J ends lost 6 bases and 0 bases respectively, with 12 bases between them. There are 15 residues in the CDR3. Germline values: CDR1 MNHEY, CDR2 SVGAGI.

This chain joins TRBV15 and TRBJ2-4, with D possibly matching TRBD2 (6 bases). V was shortened by 5 bases and J by 1 base, with 15 bases between the two germline ends. The CDR3 covers 16 residues. Looked up from germline, CDR1 is LNHNV and CDR2 is YYDKDF (reference sequence). The CDR3 sequence: CATSFPFSGAKNIQYF. The CDR3 DNA reads as TGTGCCACCAGCTTCCCTTTCAGCGGGGCCAAAAACATTCAGTACTTC.